What follows are 25 T cell receptor beta chains derived from one specimen sequenced in a study of response to subunit inactivated influenza vaccine. Each CDR3 protein gets one entry after TCRdb re-called the RT-PCR reads with MiXCR. Of almost 600,000 distinct CDR3 sequences in the sample, 14% were seen once. Material: PBMCs from blood, obtained about 11 days after vaccination. These TCRs come from a man between 50 and 59 years old who received an inactivated influenza vaccine.

Points on this clonotype: A much more abundant neighbour one base away suggests this may be a read error. This is likely a read error, given that the CDR3 carries no conserved phenylalanine or tryptophan at its end. This chain joins TRBV7-2 and TRBJ1-5; D remains unclear. The V end was cut by 5 bases, the J end by 7 bases, with 12 bases between. Germline-derived CDR1 and CDR2 are SGHTA and FQGNSA. The CDR3 spans 13 residues. CDR3 in DNA: TGTGCCAGCAGCCTATATCCGGGACAGCCCCAGCATTCT. This translates into CASSLYPGQPQHS.

This clonotype has at least ten counts. V gene TRBV7-2 combines with J gene TRBJ2-4, with 8 bases matching TRBD1. The CDR3 contains 15 residues. Per the germline V gene, CDR1 is SGHTA and CDR2 is FQGNSA. With V trimmed by 6 bases and J by 6 bases, 10 bases remained unmatched. The CDR3 nucleotides read TGTGCCAGCAGTCCAAGACAGGGGTTTTCAAACATTCAGTACTTC. This codes for CASSPRQGFSNIQYF.

This clonotype has at least ten counts. The chain has TRBV6-1 and TRBJ1-1; D call uncertain. CDR1 and CDR2 (germline): MNHNS, SASEGT. This CDR3 contains 13 residues. Deletions cut 8 bases from V and 6 bases from J, with 16 bases between. The CDR3 protein is CASFGLGIPEAFF. The CDR3 DNA follows: TGTGCCAGCTTCGGTTTGGGAATACCTGAAGCTTTCTTT.

This clonotype has ten or more counts. The chain combines TRBV11-3 with TRBJ2-2; a possible D gene is TRBD1 (6 bases). In germline, CDR1 is SGHNT, CDR2 YENEEA. V lost 3 bases to trimming and J lost 6 bases, with 17 bases between them. This CDR3 region has 16 residues. CDR3 region: CASSLQGQSFPGELFF. CDR3 bases: TGTGCCAGCAGCTTGCAGGGGCAGAGTTTCCCCGGGGAGCTGTTTTTT.

As to this clonotype: One end of the junction is discordant with germline, which a read error may explain. The chain joins TRBV4-1 to TRBJ1-2; TRBD1 aligns across 11 bases. The CDR3 sequence is 14 residues long. CDR1 is MGHRA, CDR2 YSYEKL, per germline. The CDR3 loop is CASSQGWDRGIIAF. The CDR3 DNA is TGCGCCAGCAGCCAAGGATGGGACAGGGGGATCATCGCCTTC.

This clonotype was seen more than once but under ten times. J is TRBJ2-7 and V is TRBV29-1, with D perhaps matching TRBD2 (6 bases). This CDR3 spans 14 amino acids. Germline V lookup: CDR1 SQVTM, CDR2 ANQGSEA. V dropped 4 bases and J dropped 6 bases, with 19 bases sitting between them. The CDR3, as DNA: TGCAGCGTTGCGCCTCGGGGACTCTTGGGCGAGCAGTACTTC. It specifies CSVAPRGLLGEQYF.

CDR3 bases: TGCGCCAGCAGCCAATCCCGACAGGGGAGCTACGAGCAGTACTTC. The encoded protein is CASSQSRQGSYEQYF. V gene TRBV4-3 combines with J gene TRBJ2-7, with TRBD1 matching over 8 bases. J was trimmed by 3 bases and V by 2 bases; bases with no gene match: 6. The CDR3 spans 15 residues. Germline lookup yields CDR1 LGHNA and CDR2 YSLEER.

The chain couples TRBV29-1 to TRBJ2-3; 8 bases are a match to TRBD1. CDR3 length: 14 residues. J gave up 1 base and V 4 bases, and 4 bases lay outside the gene matches. CDR1 and CDR2 (germline): SQVTM, ANQGSEA. The CDR3 region has the DNA TGCAGCGTTGCAGGGGGCCTGGGCACAGATACGCAGTATTTT. Its protein product is CSVAGGLGTDTQYF.

The rearrangement links TRBV7-9 to TRBJ1-1; D may be TRBD1 (6 bases). The CDR3 is 16 amino acids. Trimming left V 4 bases short and J 0 bases short, with 15 bases between. Germline-derived CDR1 and CDR2 are SEHNR and FQNEAQ (reference sequence). The CDR3 sequence is CASSWSGHSMNTEAFF. The CDR3 bases are TGTGCCAGCAGCTGGTCGGGACATAGCATGAACACTGAAGCTTTCTTT.

This clonotype was seen many times. The chain carries TRBV28 and TRBJ1-5, with D unresolved. Between the trimmed V and J ends, which lost 5 bases and 4 bases, there was a span of 6 bases. There are 12 residues in the CDR3. Germline assignment: CDR1 MDHEN and CDR2 SYDVKM. CDR3 DNA: TGTGCCAGCAGTCTCCTTAATCAGCCCCAGCATTTT. This codes for CASSLLNQPQHF. The full variable domain, its missing parts supplied by reference TRBV28 and TRBJ1-5, is DVKVTQSSRYLVKRTGEKVFLECVQDMDHENMFWYRQDPGLGLRLIYFSYDVKMKEKGDIPEGYSVSREKKERFSLILESASTNQTSMYLCASSLLNQPQHFGDGTRLSIL.

CDR3 sequence reads: CASSLEAGFSETQYF. For the CDR3, the DNA is TGCGCCAGCAGCTTGGAGGCAGGGTTTTCAGAGACCCAGTACTTC. The chain couples TRBV5-1 to TRBJ2-5; maybe TRBD1 (5 bases). V was pared by 0 bases and J by 4 bases, with 13 bases between. In germline, CDR1 is SGHRS, CDR2 YFSETQ. CDR3 length: 15 residues.

The chain recombines TRBV25-1 with TRBJ2-2; the D gene is possibly TRBD2 (5 bases). Germline V gene lookup returns CDR1 MGHDK and CDR2 SYGVNS. The CDR3 runs to 14 residues. Trimming pared 2 bases from V and 8 bases from J, leaving 12 bases between. The CDR3 DNA sequence: TGTGCCAGCAGTGAAGGTTCCGGCGGGGGGGAGCTGTTTTTT. This codes for CASSEGSGGGELFF. Supplemented by reference TRBV25-1 and TRBJ2-2, the full variable domain reads EADIYQTPRYLVIGTGKKITLECSQTMGHDKMYWYQQDPGMELHLIHYSYGVNSTEKGDLSSESTVSRIRTEHFPLTLESARPSHTSQYLCASSEGSGGGELFFGEGSRLTVL.

The V call is TRBV5-1, the J call TRBJ2-5, with D tentatively TRBD2 (6 bases). The germline V gene encodes CDR1 SGHRS and CDR2 YFSETQ. Trimming took 2 bases from V and 2 from J, leaving 13 bases between them. This CDR3 is 15 amino acids long. CDR3 DNA: TGCGCCAGCAGCTTATTTCGGGGGAGTCAAGAGACCCAGTACTTC. Residues: CASSLFRGSQETQYF.

The J gene is TRBJ2-5, the V gene TRBV14; 8 positions match TRBD2. The J segment lost 5 bases and the V segment lost 5 bases, leaving 13 bases of the junction unmatched. Germline V gene data show CDR1 as SGHDN and CDR2 as FVKESK. The CDR3 extends over 16 amino acids. Written as DNA, the CDR3 is TGTGCCAGCAGCAGGGGAAAAGGACTAGCTGTGGAGACCCAGTACTTC. Translated: CASSRGKGLAVETQYF.

The chain carries TRBV11-2 and TRBJ2-1; 10 nucleotides line up with TRBD2. This CDR3 region has 18 residues. The V gene's germline CDR1 is SGHAT and CDR2 FQNNGV. The V and J ends lost 10 bases and 1 base, in that order; junction bases with no gene match: 16. CDR3 sequence reads: CATGGGTSDVPSYNEQFF. DNA for the CDR3: TGTGCCACCGGCGGGGGGACTAGCGACGTCCCTTCCTACAATGAGCAGTTCTTC.

The J gene is TRBJ1-1, the V gene TRBV20-1; 7 bases are a match to TRBD1. Germline lookup yields CDR1 DFQATT and CDR2 SNEGSKA (reference sequence). The CDR3 length is 14 residues. The trim removed 3 bases at V and 6 bases at J, leaving 10 bases unmatched. The CDR3 DNA reads TGCAGTGCTAGTTTTCCGGGACAGCGACCTGAAGCTTTCTTT. It specifies CSASFPGQRPEAFF.

This clonotype was counted only a few times. J is TRBJ1-2 and V is TRBV29-1; D unresolved. Germline V gene data show CDR1 as SQVTM and CDR2 as ANQGSEA. Trimming shortened V by 0 bases and J by 3 bases, and 17 bases separated the two germline ends. This CDR3 spans 16 amino acids. DNA of the CDR3: TGCAGCGTTGAAGATTACGTATTTTTGGACGACTATGGCTACACCTTC. Its protein is CSVEDYVFLDDYGYTF.

This clonotype was detected only a few times. The chain employs TRBV6-2 or TRBV6-3 and TRBJ2-5, with 11 bases identical to TRBD2. This CDR3 comprises 16 residues. Germline loops: CDR1 MNHEY, CDR2 SVGEGT. J gave up 1 base and V 5 bases, and 6 bases lay outside the gene matches. In DNA, the CDR3 is TGTGCCAGCAGTGTCCCTAGCGGGGGGACCCAAGAGACCCAGTACTTC. Its protein is CASSVPSGGTQETQYF.

This clonotype was seen more than once but under ten times. The chain combines TRBV20-1 with TRBJ1-1; unclear D gene. Germline V gives CDR1 DFQATT, CDR2 SNEGSKA (reference sequence). V was cut by 1 base and J by 4 bases, with 10 bases left in between. This CDR3 is built from 13 residues. CDR3 in DNA: TGCAGTGCTAGAGTAGGGTTCCCCACTGAAGCTTTCTTT. Translation gives CSARVGFPTEAFF.

The rearrangement joins TRBV14 to TRBJ2-5; D gene unclear. Trimming left V 3 bases short and J 2 bases short, with 16 bases between. From germline, CDR1 is SGHDN and CDR2 FVKESK. The length of the CDR3 is 16 residues. The CDR3 bases are TGTGCCAGCAGCCACCTAGAAGGTCCCGTACAAGAGACCCAGTACTTC. Residues: CASSHLEGPVQETQYF.

This chain uses TRBV7-2 with TRBJ1-6; D is ambiguous. This CDR3 is built from 14 residues. Germline CDR1 reads SGHTA; CDR2 reads FQGNSA. Between the trimmed V and J ends, which lost 3 bases and 7 bases, there was a span of 10 bases. The CDR3 protein is CASSFRVLNSPLHF. The CDR3 DNA sequence: TGTGCCAGCAGCTTTAGAGTACTAAATTCACCCCTCCACTTT.

This clonotype was found a few times. The J gene is TRBJ1-4, the V gene TRBV7-2, with D maybe TRBD1 (5 bases). Trimming removed 2 bases at V and 8 bases at J, with 12 bases between. The germline gives CDR1 SGHTA, CDR2 FQGNSA. This CDR3 is 14 amino acids long. The CDR3 sequence: CASSLRRGGEKLFF. CDR3 bases: TGTGCCAGCAGCTTACGGAGGGGCGGCGAAAAACTGTTTTTT.

The chain carries TRBV19 and TRBJ2-7; 8 nucleotides align to TRBD2. The CDR3 extends over 14 amino acids. V shed 7 bases, J shed 0 bases, and the junction held 5 bases outside the gene matches. Germline V gives CDR1 LNHDA, CDR2 SQIVND (reference sequence). The CDR3 nucleotides read TGTGCCAGTAAGATCGGGACTAGCTCCTACGAGCAGTACTTC. This translates into CASKIGTSSYEQYF.

This clonotype showed up many times. The rearrangement joins TRBV12-3 or TRBV12-4 to TRBJ1-5; D remains unclear. The V and J ends lost 7 bases and 5 bases respectively, with 12 bases between them. CDR3 length equals 13 residues. CDR3 DNA sequence: TGTGCCAGCACCCGGCTGCGTGATCAGCCCCAGCATTTT. As protein: CASTRLRDQPQHF.

In its sample, this clonotype was seen a few times. The rearrangement links TRBV12-3 or TRBV12-4 to TRBJ1-1, with unresolved D. V was cut by 3 bases and J by 8 bases, with 7 bases left in between. CDR3 size: 11 residues. CDR3: CASSFDQEAFF. CDR3 in DNA: TGTGCCAGCAGTTTTGACCAGGAAGCTTTCTTT.